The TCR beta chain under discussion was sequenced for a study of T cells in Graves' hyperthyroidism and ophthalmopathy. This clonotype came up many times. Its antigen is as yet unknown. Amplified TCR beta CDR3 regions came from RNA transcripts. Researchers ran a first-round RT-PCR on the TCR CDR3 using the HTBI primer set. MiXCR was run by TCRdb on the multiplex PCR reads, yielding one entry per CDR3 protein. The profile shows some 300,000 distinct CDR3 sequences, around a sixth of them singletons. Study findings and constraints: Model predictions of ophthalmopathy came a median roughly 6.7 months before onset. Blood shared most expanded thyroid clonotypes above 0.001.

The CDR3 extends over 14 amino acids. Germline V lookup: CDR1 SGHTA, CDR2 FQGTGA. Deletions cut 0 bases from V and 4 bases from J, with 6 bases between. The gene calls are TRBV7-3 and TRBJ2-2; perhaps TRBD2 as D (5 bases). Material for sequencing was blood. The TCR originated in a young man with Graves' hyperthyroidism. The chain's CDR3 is CASSLTGSTGELFF. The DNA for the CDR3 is TGTGCCAGCAGCTTAACAGGGAGCACCGGGGAGCTGTTTTTT.